This note documents a single T cell receptor beta chain sequence. V lost 6 bases and J 8 bases, leaving 16 bases between the germline ends. Germline CDR1 and CDR2: SEHNR and FQNEAQ (reference sequence). CDR3 size: 14 residues. This entry belongs to a study of T cell responses to AZD1222 COVID-19 vaccine. Assay: immunoSEQ multiplex PCR; the TCRdb copy retains only in-frame clones and omits some. The sample records tens of thousands of clones, approximately 88% being singletons. V and J are TRBV7-9 and TRBJ1-4, with D unresolved. The receptor's source is an adult who received the AZD1222 COVID-19 vaccine. The sample here was peripheral blood, taken 28 days after the second AZD1222 dose. Written as DNA, the CDR3 is TGTGCCAGCAGTTTGGGTTCGGGGAAGGAAAAACTGTTTTTT. Protein sequence: CASSLGSGKEKLFF.